The clone carrying this TCR beta chain was counted a few times. No antigen is known for it. The table came from immunoSEQ multiplex PCR; TCRdb's copy has only in-frame clones and leaves some out. The table shows about 26,000 clones, with approximately 86% occurring only once. This sample was taken from a study of OX40 agonist ivuxolimab in advanced cancers. On the study more broadly: Every patient in dose escalation had hepatocellular carcinoma, melanoma, renal cell or head and neck cancer.

The CDR3 runs to 15 residues. The junction had 1 base not matched to a gene; V was cut back by 6 bases and J by 1 base. Looked up from germline, CDR1 is SGHAT and CDR2 is FQNNGV. Findings and caveats of the study: Doses of 0.1 to 3.0 mg/kg were accompanied by clonal expansion of CD4+ and CD8+ blood T cells by week 6.

Sample: CD4+ or CD8+ T cells sorted from blood, taken in a trial of the OX40 agonist ivuxolimab. This sequence was found in an adult with an advanced solid tumor such as melanoma, head and neck, liver or kidney cancer. The chain uses TRBV11-2 and TRBJ2-1, with 12 bases that match TRBD2. This CDR3 is CASRTSGGSYNEQFF. The CDR3 coding sequence is TGTGCCAGCAGAACTAGCGGGGGGTCCTACAATGAGCAGTTCTTC.